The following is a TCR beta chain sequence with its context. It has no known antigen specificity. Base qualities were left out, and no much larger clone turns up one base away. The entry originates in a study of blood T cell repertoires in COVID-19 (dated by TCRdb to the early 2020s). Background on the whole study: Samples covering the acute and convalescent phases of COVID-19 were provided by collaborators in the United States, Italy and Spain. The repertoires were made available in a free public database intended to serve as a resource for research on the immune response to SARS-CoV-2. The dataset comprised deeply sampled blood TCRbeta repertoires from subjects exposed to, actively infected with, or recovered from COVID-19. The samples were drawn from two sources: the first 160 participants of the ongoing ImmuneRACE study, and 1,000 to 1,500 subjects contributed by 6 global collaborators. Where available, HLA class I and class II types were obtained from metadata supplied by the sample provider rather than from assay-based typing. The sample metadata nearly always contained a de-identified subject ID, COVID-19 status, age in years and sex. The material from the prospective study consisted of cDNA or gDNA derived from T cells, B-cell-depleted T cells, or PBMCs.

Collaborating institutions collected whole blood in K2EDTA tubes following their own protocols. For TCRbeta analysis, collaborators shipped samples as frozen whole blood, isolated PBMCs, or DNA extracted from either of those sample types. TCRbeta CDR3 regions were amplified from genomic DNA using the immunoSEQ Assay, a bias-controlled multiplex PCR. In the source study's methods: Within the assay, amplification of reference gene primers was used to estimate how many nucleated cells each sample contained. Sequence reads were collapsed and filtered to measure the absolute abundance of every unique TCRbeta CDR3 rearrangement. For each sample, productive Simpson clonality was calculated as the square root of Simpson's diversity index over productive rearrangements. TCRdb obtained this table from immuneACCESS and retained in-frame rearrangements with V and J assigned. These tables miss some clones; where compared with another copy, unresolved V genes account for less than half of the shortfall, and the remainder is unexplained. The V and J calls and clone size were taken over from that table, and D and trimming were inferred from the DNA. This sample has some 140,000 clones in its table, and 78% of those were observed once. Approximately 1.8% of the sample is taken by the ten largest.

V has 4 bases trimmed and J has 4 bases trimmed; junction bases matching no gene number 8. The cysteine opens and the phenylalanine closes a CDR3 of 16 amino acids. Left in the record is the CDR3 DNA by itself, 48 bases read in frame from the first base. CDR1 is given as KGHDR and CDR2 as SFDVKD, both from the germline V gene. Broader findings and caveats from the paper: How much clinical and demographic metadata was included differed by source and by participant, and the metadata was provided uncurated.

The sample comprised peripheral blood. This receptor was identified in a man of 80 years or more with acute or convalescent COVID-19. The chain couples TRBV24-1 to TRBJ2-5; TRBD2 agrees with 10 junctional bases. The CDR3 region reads CATSDPSGGAPETQYF. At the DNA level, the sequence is TGTGCCACCAGTGACCCGAGCGGGGGGGCCCCAGAGACCCAGTACTTC.